This is a list of T cell receptor beta chains from one sample in a study of Ad26.COV2.S vaccination and SARS-CoV-2 variants. Data came from immunoSEQ multiplex PCR; TCRdb stores just in-frame clones and leaves some out. The table shows 500,000 or so clones, with 89% occurring only once. The source was peripheral blood, collected in a trial of Ad26.COV2.S vaccine versus placebo. Receptor source: a person between 18 and 65 years old who received the Ad26.COV2.S COVID-19 vaccine or a placebo. CDR3s include the opening cysteine and the closing phenylalanine or tryptophan. A D gene is named only where the DNA matches it firmly. Only some rows state a clone size, as once, few, many or a class for expanded clones.

TRBV4-2	-	TRBJ2-3	few	CASNLRSGSTDTQYF	TGTGCCAGCAACTTGCGGAGCGGTAGCACAGATACGCAGTATTTT
TRBV7-2	-	TRBJ2-5	-	CASSPGSGQYF	TGTGCCAGCAGCCCAGGGAGTGGCCAGTACTTC
TRBV4-3	TRBD1	TRBJ1-4	-	CASSLLTGQGSEKLFF	TGCGCCAGCAGCCTACTAACGGGACAGGGGTCTGAAAAACTGTTTTTT
TRBV13	-	TRBJ2-1	once	CASSLGASSYNEQFF	TGTGCCAGCAGCTTAGGGGCTTCCTCCTACAATGAGCAGTTCTTC
TRBV7-9	-	TRBJ2-3	-	CASSFFRGGTDTQYF	TGTGCCAGCAGCTTTTTCAGGGGGGGCACAGATACGCAGTATTTT
TRBV9	-	TRBJ1-3	-	CASSPRQDFSGNTIYF	TGTGCCAGCAGCCCTAGACAGGACTTCTCTGGAAACACCATATATTTT
TRBV3-1/TRBV3-2	TRBD2	TRBJ2-1	few	CASSQEASSWGYSGAYNEQFF	TGTGCCAGCAGCCAAGAAGCCTCCAGCTGGGGCTATAGCGGGGCTTACAATGAGCAGTTCTTC
TRBV4-3	-	TRBJ1-1	-	CASSQDIEGYAFF	TGCGCCAGCAGCCAAGATATCGAGGGATACGCTTTCTTT
TRBV6-5	TRBD1	TRBJ1-6	-	CASRGTGTGDSPLHF	TGTGCCAGCAGGGGGACCGGGACAGGGGATTCACCCCTCCACTTT
TRBV3-1/TRBV3-2	-	TRBJ1-4	-	CASSQDLAGPATNEKLFF	TGTGCCAGCAGCCAAGATTTGGCGGGGCCGGCAACTAATGAAAAACTGTTTTTT
TRBV24-1	-	TRBJ2-3	-	CATSDPFAGTQYF	TGTGCCACCAGTGACCCTTTCGCGGGGACGCAGTATTTT
TRBV24-1	-	TRBJ1-1	-	CATRPPGGGTEAFF	TGTGCCACCAGGCCCCCTGGAGGGGGCACTGAAGCTTTCTTT
TRBV7-2	-	TRBJ1-1	-	CASSSRGGNTEAFF	TGTGCCAGCAGCTCTAGGGGGGGGAACACTGAAGCTTTCTTT
TRBV7-8	TRBD1	TRBJ1-5	-	CASSLGRQGLGQPQHF	TGTGCCAGCAGCTTAGGGAGACAGGGGCTGGGGCAGCCCCAGCATTTT
TRBV2	-	TRBJ2-1	once	CASSSGTNYNEQFF	TGTGCCAGCAGTTCCGGGACAAATTACAATGAGCAGTTCTTC
TRBV4-1	-	TRBJ1-3	-	CASSQIGRNSGNTIYF	TGCGCCAGCAGCCAAATCGGACGGAACTCTGGAAACACCATATATTTT
TRBV30	-	TRBJ2-5	-	CAWSVGGTQETQYF	TGTGCCTGGAGTGTAGGAGGGACCCAAGAGACCCAGTACTTC
TRBV18	-	TRBJ2-7	-	CASSPPHQNYEQYF	TGTGCCAGCTCACCACCCCACCAGAACTACGAGCAGTACTTC
TRBV7-3	TRBD1	TRBJ2-1	-	CASSPRQGTYNEQFF	TGTGCCAGCTCCCCCCGACAGGGAACCTACAATGAGCAGTTCTTC
TRBV5-6	-	TRBJ1-2	-	CASSLGAGEISGYTF	TGTGCCAGCAGCTTGGGGGCAGGGGAGATTAGTGGCTACACCTTC
TRBV5-8	-	TRBJ1-4	-	CASSLAAASTTNEKLFF	TGTGCCAGCAGCTTGGCGGCAGCTAGTACAACTAATGAAAAACTGTTTTTT
TRBV18	-	TRBJ2-1	-	CASSPQNLKWGNEQFF	TGTGCCAGCTCACCACAGAATCTAAAATGGGGAAATGAGCAGTTCTTC
TRBV5-1	-	TRBJ2-2	once	CASSPGRIANTGELFF	TGCGCCAGCAGCCCTGGACGGATAGCGAACACCGGGGAGCTGTTTTTT
TRBV20-1	-	TRBJ2-1	-	CSAYGDLEQFF	TGCAGTGCTTACGGGGACCTGGAGCAGTTCTTC
TRBV7-9	TRBD1	TRBJ2-2	-	CASSPTTGYTGELFF	TGTGCCAGCAGCCCAACGACAGGGTACACCGGGGAGCTGTTTTTT
TRBV9	-	TRBJ2-3	-	CASSVVGPGTSDTQYF	TGTGCCAGCAGCGTAGTAGGACCGGGAACGTCAGATACGCAGTATTTT
TRBV6-5	TRBD2	TRBJ2-7	-	CAVRTSGGFEQYF	TGTGCCGTAAGGACTAGCGGGGGCTTCGAGCAGTACTTC
TRBV7-6	TRBD1	TRBJ1-3	-	CASSVTGQGTVPSGNTIYF	TGTGCCAGCAGCGTTACGGGACAGGGTACTGTTCCCTCTGGAAACACCATATATTTT
TRBV7-3	-	TRBJ2-3	-	CASSLGTDTQYF	TGTGCCAGCAGCTTAGGAACAGATACGCAGTATTTT
TRBV4-3	TRBD1	TRBJ1-2	-	CASSQALPGQINYGYTF	TGCGCCAGCAGCCAAGCCCTCCCGGGACAGATTAACTATGGCTACACCTTC
TRBV6-2/TRBV6-3	TRBD1	TRBJ1-2	few	CASSYSDRGRGYTF	TGTGCCAGCAGTTACTCGGACAGGGGGCGCGGCTACACCTTC
TRBV29-1	TRBD1	TRBJ2-5	-	CSVRRTGGQETQYF	TGCAGCGTTAGGAGGACAGGGGGCCAAGAGACCCAGTACTTC
TRBV3-1/TRBV3-2	TRBD1	TRBJ1-4	-	CASSQDHQGQGFNEKLFF	TGTGCCAGCAGCCAAGACCACCAGGGACAGGGGTTTAATGAAAAACTGTTTTTT
TRBV3-1/TRBV3-2	TRBD1	TRBJ2-1	-	CASSQFDRGNEQFF	TGTGCCAGCAGCCAATTCGACAGGGGGAATGAGCAGTTCTTC
TRBV12-5	-	TRBJ2-2	-	CASGLRGGELFF	TGTGCTAGTGGTTTGAGGGGCGGGGAGCTGTTTTTT
TRBV18	-	TRBJ2-2	-	CASSPSAQGSTGELFF	TGTGCCAGCTCACCCTCGGCGCAGGGGAGCACCGGGGAGCTGTTTTTT
TRBV9	TRBD2	TRBJ2-3	-	CASSPQLAGGTDTQYF	TGTGCCAGCAGCCCCCAACTAGCGGGAGGCACAGATACGCAGTATTTT
TRBV7-9	-	TRBJ1-2	-	CASSSLDSGYTF	TGTGCCAGCAGCTCCCTGGACAGTGGCTACACCTTC
TRBV29-1	-	TRBJ2-3	-	CSGGRELGTDTQYF	TGCAGCGGGGGGCGGGAGCTCGGCACAGATACGCAGTATTTT
TRBV7-2	TRBD1	TRBJ2-7	-	CASSLGAGGSYEQYF	TGTGCCAGCAGCTTAGGGGCAGGGGGCTCCTACGAGCAGTACTTC
TRBV28	-	TRBJ1-2	-	CASSLMVGYGYTF	TGTGCCAGCAGTTTGATGGTAGGGTATGGCTACACCTTC
TRBV5-1	TRBD1	TRBJ2-3	-	CASSRRGRGTDTQYF	TGCGCCAGCAGCAGAAGGGGGCGCGGCACAGATACGCAGTATTTT
TRBV4-2	-	TRBJ1-4	once	CASRTRARATNEKLFF	TGTGCCAGCAGAACGCGGGCGCGGGCAACTAATGAAAAACTGTTTTTT
TRBV5-6	TRBD1	TRBJ2-3	-	CASSLSGGSTDTQYF	TGTGCCAGCAGCTTGTCAGGGGGCTCCACAGATACGCAGTATTTT
TRBV5-4	-	TRBJ1-1	-	CASSLAEWGTEAFF	TGTGCCAGCAGCTTGGCCGAGTGGGGCACTGAAGCTTTCTTT
TRBV7-6	TRBD1	TRBJ2-7	-	CASSSGQSYEQYF	TGTGCCAGCAGCTCGGGACAGTCCTACGAGCAGTACTTC
TRBV6-1	-	TRBJ2-3	-	CASSEWGWDRYF	TGTGCCAGCAGTGAGTGGGGGTGGGATAGGTATTTT
TRBV19	-	TRBJ1-1	-	CASSGSGNTEAFF	TGTGCCAGTAGCGGCAGTGGGAACACTGAAGCTTTCTTT
TRBV7-9	-	TRBJ1-1	-	CASSTEGGAEAFF	TGTGCCAGCAGCACTGAGGGCGGCGCTGAAGCTTTCTTT
TRBV14	TRBD1	TRBJ1-1	once	CASSQNRGTEAFF	TGTGCCAGCAGCCAGAACAGGGGTACTGAAGCTTTCTTT
TRBV4-2	-	TRBJ2-7	-	CASSQVPGAYEQYF	TGTGCCAGCAGCCAAGTTCCGGGGGCCTACGAGCAGTACTTC
TRBV5-4	TRBD2	TRBJ2-1	-	CASSLVVGSGGEQFF	TGTGCCAGCAGCTTGGTGGTAGGTAGCGGGGGTGAGCAGTTCTTC
TRBV7-3	-	TRBJ2-7	once	CASSRDGNGREQYF	TGTGCCAGCAGCCGGGACGGAAACGGAAGAGAGCAGTACTTC
TRBV30	TRBD1	TRBJ2-3	-	CAWRPTDRGLRYTQYF	TGTGCCTGGAGACCCACGGACAGGGGGCTGAGGTATACGCAGTATTTT
TRBV5-4	-	TRBJ2-7	-	CASSLSGFAYEQYF	TGTGCCAGCAGCTTGTCCGGATTTGCCTACGAGCAGTACTTC
TRBV24-1	-	TRBJ2-2	-	CATSDFRVNTGELFF	TGTGCCACCAGTGATTTCAGGGTGAACACCGGGGAGCTGTTTTTT
TRBV27	TRBD1	TRBJ2-1	-	CASSLGQGTYNEQFF	TGTGCCAGCAGTTTAGGACAGGGGACCTACAATGAGCAGTTCTTC
TRBV11-3	-	TRBJ1-1	-	CASSFAFTEAFF	TGTGCCAGCAGCTTCGCGTTCACTGAAGCTTTCTTT
TRBV6-5	-	TRBJ2-1	-	CASSYDSYNEQFF	TGTGCCAGCAGTTACGACAGCTACAATGAGCAGTTCTTC